Presented here are 21 T cell receptor beta chains from one specimen sequenced in a study of T cell responses to AZD1222 COVID-19 vaccine. Clones were read by immunoSEQ multiplex PCR, and TCRdb kept only the in-frame ones, dropping some. The sample contains about 56,000 clones, 88% of which appear only once. The specimen was peripheral blood, collected on day 0 of AZD1222 vaccination. The receptors originated from an adult in good health.

This clone was recorded once. This chain joins TRBV5-1 and TRBJ1-3, with a possible D match to TRBD1 (6 bases). Deletions cut 0 bases from V and 4 bases from J, with 14 bases between. The CDR3 covers 16 residues. Germline loops: CDR1 SGHRS, CDR2 YFSETQ. The CDR3 DNA reads TGCGCCAGCAGCTTGGCGGGGGCCAATAGAGGAAACACCATATATTTT. It specifies CASSLAGANRGNTIYF.

The gene calls are TRBV5-1 and TRBJ2-3; TRBD2 aligns across 9 bases. V lost 3 bases, J lost 1 base, and 6 bases stayed unmatched. This CDR3 is built from 16 residues. Looked up from germline, CDR1 is SGHRS and CDR2 is YFSETQ. Here the CDR3 DNA reads TGCGCCAGCAGCTCTCGACTAGCGGATCGCACAGATACGCAGTATTTT. Its translation is CASSSRLADRTDTQYF.

This clone has a single count. V is TRBV18 and J is TRBJ2-2, with TRBD1 identical over 7 bases. The CDR3 consists of 16 residues. CDR1 is KGHSH, CDR2 LQKENI, per germline. J lost 2 bases, V lost 3 bases, and 6 bases had no gene match. The CDR3 DNA is TGTGCCAGCTCACCGAACCGACAGGGAAACACCGGGGAGCTGTTTTTT. Its translation is CASSPNRQGNTGELFF.

V usage is TRBV5-1 and J usage is TRBJ2-1; D is undetermined. The CDR3 spans 16 residues. V lost 0 bases to trimming and J lost 1 base, with 11 bases between them. Germline CDR1 and CDR2: SGHRS and YFSETQ. Written as DNA, the CDR3 is TGCGCCAGCAGCTTGGGGATTACGGCGTCCTACAATGAGCAGTTCTTC. Translated: CASSLGITASYNEQFF.

This rearrangement joins TRBV6-5 to TRBJ2-1, with D possibly matching TRBD2 (5 bases). Trimming removed 4 bases at V and 7 bases at J, with 8 bases between. The germline V gene has CDR1 MNHEY and CDR2 SVGAGI. This CDR3 has 12 residues. In DNA, the CDR3 is TGTGCCAGCAGTTTAAGAGGGAATGAGCAGTTCTTC. This encodes CASSLRGNEQFF.

The genes are TRBV9 and TRBJ2-3, with unresolved D. This CDR3 is built from 17 residues. Trimming shortened V by 0 bases and J by 6 bases, and 20 bases separated the two germline ends. Germline-derived CDR1 and CDR2 are SGDLS and YYNGEE. CDR3 in DNA: TGTGCCAGCAGCGTAGACCGAGGTCCACGAAAAAAGGATACGCAGTATTTT. As protein: CASSVDRGPRKKDTQYF.

The rearrangement uses TRBV5-1 and TRBJ2-4; D not certain. From germline, CDR1 is SGHRS and CDR2 YFSETQ. The CDR3 length is 14 residues. Trimming took off 4 bases at V and 8 bases at J, with 16 bases between the two ends. Written as DNA, the CDR3 is TGCGCCAGCAGCCCCGGCAGCTTCGGAGACATTCAGTACTTC. As protein: CASSPGSFGDIQYF. The full variable domain, with the rest looked up from reference TRBV5-1 and TRBJ2-4, is KAGVTQTPRYLIKTRGQQVTLSCSPISGHRSVSWYQQTPGQGLQFLFEYFSETQRNKGNFPGRFSGRQFSNSRSEMNVSTLELGDSALYLCASSPGSFGDIQYFGAGTRLSVL.

V gene TRBV7-2 combines with J gene TRBJ1-2; maybe TRBD1 (5 bases). CDR1 SGHTA and CDR2 FQGNSA come from the germline V gene. The CDR3 consists of 12 residues. V lost 5 bases and J lost 6, with 10 bases in between. CDR3: CASSPQGNGYTF. For the CDR3, the DNA is TGTGCCAGCAGCCCCCAGGGTAATGGCTACACCTTC.

This chain connects TRBV6-6 to TRBJ1-2; D unclear. This CDR3 is 13 amino acids long. Germline V gene data show CDR1 as MNHNY and CDR2 as SVGAGI (reference sequence). The V end was cut by 6 bases, the J end by 0 bases, with 8 bases between. Here the CDR3 reads CASRITANYGYTF. The CDR3 bases are TGTGCCAGCAGAATAACAGCTAACTATGGCTACACCTTC.

The chain carries TRBV3-1 (or the pseudogene TRBV3-2) and TRBJ1-6; the D gene is possibly TRBD1 (5 bases). Germline CDR1 reads LGHDT; CDR2 reads YNNKEL (reference sequence). V was clipped by 5 bases and J by 5 bases, with 10 bases between them. The CDR3 sequence is 14 residues long. The CDR3 nucleotides are TGTGCCAGCAGCATGGGACGGAATAATTCACCCCTCCACTTT. It is translated as CASSMGRNNSPLHF.

This chain joins TRBV5-5 and TRBJ2-1; D gene unclear. CDR1 is SGHKS and CDR2 is YYEKEE in the germline V gene (reference sequence). V gave up 4 bases and J gave up 0 bases, with 8 bases separating them. CDR3 length: 14 amino acids. In nucleotides, the CDR3 is TGTGCCAGCAGCCCGTCGAGCTCCTACAATGAGCAGTTCTTC. Its translation: CASSPSSSYNEQFF.

The chain has TRBV7-2 and TRBJ2-3, with D possibly being TRBD2 (6 bases). Trimming removed 8 bases from V and 0 bases from J, with 15 bases in between. The CDR3 has 15 amino acids. CDR1 is SGHTA and CDR2 is FQGNSA in the germline V gene. CDR3 DNA: TGTGCCAGCGTTCGGAGCGGGCTAAGCACAGATACGCAGTATTTT. Its translation: CASVRSGLSTDTQYF.

This rearrangement joins TRBV28 to TRBJ2-5; 7 bases are a match to TRBD2. The CDR3 covers 14 residues. Per germline, CDR1 MDHEN and CDR2 SYDVKM. V lost 5 bases to trimming and J lost 6 bases; unmatched junction nucleotides: 9. The DNA for the CDR3 is TGTGCCAGCAGTCCCTGGGGGAGGGGAAAGACCCAGTACTTC. Protein: CASSPWGRGKTQYF.

The CDR3 region is CASSYSGAEAFF. The CDR3 DNA reads TGTGCCAGCAGTTACTCGGGGGCTGAAGCTTTCTTT. This chain joins TRBV6-5 and TRBJ1-1; D might be TRBD1 (5 bases). Trimming shortened V by 0 bases and J by 6 bases, and 5 bases separated the two germline ends. CDR3 length equals 12 residues. Germline CDR1 is MNHEY and CDR2 is SVGAGI.

This clone was detected only once. The CDR3 reads CASSFGGRARSYEQYF. The CDR3 nucleotides are TGTGCCAGCAGCTTTGGCGGGAGGGCCCGGTCCTACGAGCAGTACTTC. The V gene is TRBV5-4, the J gene TRBJ2-7, with 9 bases lining up with TRBD2. The CDR3 sequence is 16 residues long. After removal of 2 bases from V and 1 base from J, the junction contained 7 bases not matched to a gene. Germline loops: CDR1 SGHNT, CDR2 YYREEE (reference sequence).

V gene TRBV14 combines with J gene TRBJ2-1, with D hard to call. The CDR3 is 14 residues long. Germline CDR1 reads SGHDN; CDR2 reads FVKESK. Trimming stripped 0 bases from V and 4 bases from J, with 7 bases between. Here the CDR3 reads CASSQDGLYNEQFF. The CDR3 nucleotides are TGTGCCAGCAGCCAAGACGGGCTTTACAATGAGCAGTTCTTC.

This chain connects TRBV2 to TRBJ2-7; perhaps D is TRBD1 or TRBD2 (5 bases each). V was shortened by 0 bases and J by 10 bases, with 31 bases between the two germline ends. This CDR3 is 19 amino acids long. CDR1 and CDR2 from the germline V gene are SNHLY and FYNNEI. The CDR3 loop reads CASSEALRKTAVVRNRQYF. The CDR3, as DNA: TGTGCCAGCAGTGAAGCGCTTCGAAAGACAGCGGTGGTGAGAAACCGACAGTACTTC.

CDR3 DNA: TGTGCCAAAAAAGGGGGGGTGGCCCAAGAGACCCAGTACTTC. This codes for CAKKGGVAQETQYF. J is TRBJ2-5 and V is TRBV2; weak D call: TRBD2 (7 bases). V lost 10 bases, J lost 1 base, and 16 bases lay in between. The CDR3 extends over 14 amino acids. Per the germline V gene, CDR1 is SNHLY and CDR2 is FYNNEI.

V gene TRBV28 combines with J gene TRBJ2-2, with D unresolved. CDR3 length: 11 amino acids. Germline V gives CDR1 MDHEN, CDR2 SYDVKM. V shed 4 bases and J shed 6 bases, with 3 bases lying between them. The CDR3 loop reads CASSSAGELFF. The CDR3, as DNA: TGTGCCAGCAGTTCGGCCGGGGAGCTGTTTTTT.

The genes are TRBV7-2 and TRBJ1-2; the match to TRBD1 covers 7 bases. The CDR3 is made up of 15 amino acids. CDR1 is SGHTA, CDR2 FQGNSA, per germline. Losses at the gene ends were 5 bases for V and 6 bases for J; bases not matched to a gene: 12. CDR3 sequence reads: CASSNRGGGIHGYTF. CDR3 nucleotides: TGTGCCAGCAGCAATCGCGGAGGGGGCATCCATGGCTACACCTTC.

This rearrangement joins TRBV29-1 to TRBJ2-3; 7 bases match TRBD1. V was clipped by 2 bases and J by 0 bases; unmatched bases: 5. The CDR3 is 15 residues long. CDR1 is SQVTM and CDR2 is ANQGSEA in the germline V gene. CDR3 bases: TGCAGCGTTGAACCGAGACAGGGTAGCACAGATACGCAGTATTTT. Translating gives CSVEPRQGSTDTQYF.